Sequencing of this T cell receptor beta chain was carried out in a study of response to subunit inactivated influenza vaccine. Regarding the study as a whole: There was a suggestion from the authors that each seasonal influenza vaccination recruits few new T cells.

TCRdb reprocessed the RT-PCR reads via MiXCR and lists one record per CDR3 protein. The sample lists about 620,000 distinct CDR3 sequences, 10% to 15% occurring once. The germline V gene encodes CDR1 SQVTM and CDR2 ANQGSEA. With 6 bases removed from V and 5 bases from J, the gap between germline ends came to 14 bases. The length of the CDR3 is 12 residues. On this clonotype: What it binds is not known.

Specimen: PBMCs from blood, collected on the day of vaccination. The chain combines TRBV29-1 with TRBJ2-7; the D is unclear. The clonotype originates from a man in his forties or fifties who received an inactivated influenza vaccine. CDR3 in amino acids: CSVPVSLDEQYF. DNA for the CDR3: TGCAGCGTCCCGGTCTCTCTGGACGAGCAGTACTTC.